This T cell receptor beta chain emerged from a study of cytomegalovirus exposure and HLA in healthy donors. At the level of the study: An earlier analysis found around 100 million unique TCR beta sequences from approximately 170 million T cells.

V was shortened by 4 bases and J by 7 bases, with 10 bases between the two germline ends. The CDR3 is made up of 13 amino acids. Germline V gene sequence: CDR1 MDHEN, CDR2 SYDVKM. 60 Vbeta and 13 Jbeta primers were used in PCR. Sequencing used immunoSEQ multiplex PCR; TCRdb keeps in-frame clones, though not all of them. The sample shows around 85,000 clones, 74% of them seen only once. This clone was counted a few times. Antigen: not known. General observations from the study: In a later analysis, TCR association rates varied by HLA locus: DRB1 most, HLA-C fewest. Serostatus for CMV was the only available immune exposure information. An assumption of roughly uniform sequencing depth across donors underlay the presence/absence analyses.

The TCR sequence derives from a young man in good health and CMV-seropositive. This chain connects TRBV28 to TRBJ1-4; D remains unclear. Material for sequencing was PBMCs. CDR3 sequence reads: CASSYMELEKLFF. The CDR3, as DNA: TGTGCCAGCAGTTACATGGAGCTTGAAAAACTGTTTTTT. The entire variable domain, with the rest obtained from reference TRBV28 and TRBJ1-4, is as follows: DVKVTQSSRYLVKRTGEKVFLECVQDMDHENMFWYRQDPGLGLRLIYFSYDVKMKEKGDIPEGYSVSREKKERFSLILESASTNQTSMYLCASSYMELEKLFFGSGTQLSVL.